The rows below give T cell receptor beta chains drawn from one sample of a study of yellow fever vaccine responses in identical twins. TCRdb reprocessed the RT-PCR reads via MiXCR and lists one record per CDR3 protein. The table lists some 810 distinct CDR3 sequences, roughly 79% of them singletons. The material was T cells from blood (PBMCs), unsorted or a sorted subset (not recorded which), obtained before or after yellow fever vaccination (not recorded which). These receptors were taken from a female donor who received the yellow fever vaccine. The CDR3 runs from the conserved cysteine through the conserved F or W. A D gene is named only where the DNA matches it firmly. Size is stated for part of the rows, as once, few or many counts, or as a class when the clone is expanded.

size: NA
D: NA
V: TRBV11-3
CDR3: CASSPRSGRGNEQFF

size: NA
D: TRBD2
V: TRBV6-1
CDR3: CASSPGLVADTQYF

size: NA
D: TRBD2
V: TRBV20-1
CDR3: CSARDLSGSSNEQFF

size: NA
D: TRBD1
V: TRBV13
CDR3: CASIDRVRLETQYF

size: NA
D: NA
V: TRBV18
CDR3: CASSPQAPSTQYF

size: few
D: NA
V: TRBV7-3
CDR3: CASSLRADNEQFF

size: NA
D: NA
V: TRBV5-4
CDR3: CASSLGMSGANVLTF

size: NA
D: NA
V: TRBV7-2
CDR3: CASSLGRGTDTQYF

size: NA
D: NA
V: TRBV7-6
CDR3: CASSFSGDQPQHF

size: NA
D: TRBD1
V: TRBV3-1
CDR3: CASSWGTGYNEQFF

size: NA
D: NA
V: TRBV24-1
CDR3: CATSDTGGADTQYF

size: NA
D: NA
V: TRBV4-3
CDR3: CASSQLDNEQFF

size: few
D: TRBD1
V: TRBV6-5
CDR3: CASSYNRGGGYGYTF

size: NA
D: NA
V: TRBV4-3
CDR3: CASSQVALYGYTF

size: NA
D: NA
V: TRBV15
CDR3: CATSRDGYNEQFF

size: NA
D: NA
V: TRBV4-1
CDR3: CASSHDHTEAFF

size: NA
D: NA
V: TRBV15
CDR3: CATSSPGSYQETQYF

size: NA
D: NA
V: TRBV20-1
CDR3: CSASPVTAGNEQFF

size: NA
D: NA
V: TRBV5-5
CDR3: CASSLRDHTQYF

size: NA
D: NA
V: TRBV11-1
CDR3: CASSGVRADTQYF

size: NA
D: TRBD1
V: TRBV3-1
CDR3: CASSQPRDRVYEQYF

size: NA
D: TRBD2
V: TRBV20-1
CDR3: CSARDLRLAGGRPYNEQFF

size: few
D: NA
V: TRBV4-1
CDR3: CASSQSPGGGYTF

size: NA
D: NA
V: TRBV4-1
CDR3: CASSQDPLLDYGYTF

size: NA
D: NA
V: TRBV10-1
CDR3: CASSEAGNYGYTF

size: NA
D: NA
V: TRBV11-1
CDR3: CASSLAGGHNEQFF

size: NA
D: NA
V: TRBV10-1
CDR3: CASRRPTGKGSNQPQHF

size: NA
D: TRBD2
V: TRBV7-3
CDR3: CASSFTSGGYNEQFF

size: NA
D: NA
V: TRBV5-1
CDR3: CASSLPSYEQYF

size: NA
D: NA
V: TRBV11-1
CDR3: CASSLAGNNEQFF

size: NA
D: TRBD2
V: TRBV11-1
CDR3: CASRKTSGNYEQYF

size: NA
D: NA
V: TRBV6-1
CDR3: CASSHPLEDSSTEAFF

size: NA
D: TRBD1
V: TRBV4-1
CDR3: CASSQDSGGTEAFF

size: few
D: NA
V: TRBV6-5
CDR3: CASSYSNSPNEQFF

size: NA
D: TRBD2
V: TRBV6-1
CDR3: CASTTTRVLAGRDTQYF

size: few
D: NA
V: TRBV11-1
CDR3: CASSLWGAVDQPQHF

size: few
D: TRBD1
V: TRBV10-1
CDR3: CASSTQGRSYNSPLHF

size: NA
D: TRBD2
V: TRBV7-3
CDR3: CASSLTSGKSDEQFF

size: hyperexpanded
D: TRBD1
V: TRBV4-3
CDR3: CASSQDRVPGNTIYF

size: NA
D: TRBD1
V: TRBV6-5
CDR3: CASSYSGPGGTEAFF

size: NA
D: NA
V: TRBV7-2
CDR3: CASSVPGRPDTQYF

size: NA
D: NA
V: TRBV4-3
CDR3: CASSPTDTPKNIQYF

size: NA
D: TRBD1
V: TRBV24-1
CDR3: CATRGQGDPYNEQFF

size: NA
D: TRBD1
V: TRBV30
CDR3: CAWERDRGNYEQYF

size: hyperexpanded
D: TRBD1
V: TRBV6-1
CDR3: CASSPDRAEAFF

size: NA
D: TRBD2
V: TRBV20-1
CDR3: CSARLAGDEQYF

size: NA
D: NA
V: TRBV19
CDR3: CASSTPPATDTQYF

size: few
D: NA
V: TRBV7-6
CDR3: CASSSQGLDEQFF

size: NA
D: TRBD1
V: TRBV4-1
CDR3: CASSHGPTGATYEQYF

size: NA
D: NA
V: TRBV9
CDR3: CASSGWDNYGYTF

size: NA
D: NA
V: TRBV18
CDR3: CASSPQNSRDTQYF

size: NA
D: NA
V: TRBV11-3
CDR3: CASSGGDTQYF

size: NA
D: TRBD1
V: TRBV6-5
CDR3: CASSYSTTGDGYTF

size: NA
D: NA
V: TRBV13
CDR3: CASSPIGRIQETQYF

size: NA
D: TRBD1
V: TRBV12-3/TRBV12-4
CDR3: CASTGQGPLTEAFF

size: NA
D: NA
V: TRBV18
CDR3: CASSPPNREDEQFF

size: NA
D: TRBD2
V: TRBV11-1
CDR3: CASSWTSGLAGPGTDTQYF